These T cell receptor beta chains were read from a single sample in a study of tumor-infiltrating lymphocytes in primary liver carcinoma. TCRdb fed the multiplex PCR reads into MiXCR, producing one record per CDR3 protein. The sample consists of 100,000 to 150,000 distinct CDR3 sequences, 64% of them appearing once. The sample taken for sequencing was liver tumor tissue from sampling region 3. Every receptor here comes from an older woman with primary liver carcinoma and hepatitis B virus infection. Both conserved end residues are part of each CDR3. A D gene is named only where the DNA matches it firmly. Clone sizes are given selectively: once, few, many, or a class where the clone is expanded.

>TRBV12-3/TRBV12-4|NA|TRBJ1-5|many
TGTGCCAGCACCCCGTCGGGTAGCAATCAGCCCCAGCATTTT
CASTPSGSNQPQHF
>TRBV29-1|NA|TRBJ2-3|NA
TGTAGCGGCGACCCTAGCACAGATACGCGGTATTTT
CSGDPSTDTRYF
>TRBV11-2|TRBD1|TRBJ2-2|once
TGTGCCAGCATCTTAGTCAGGGGGTTCGCCGGGGAGCTGTTTTTT
CASILVRGFAGELFF
>TRBV30|NA|TRBJ2-2|NA
TGTGCATGGAGTAGGGTCACCAGGGAGCTGTTTTTT
CAWSRVTRELFF
>TRBV5-1|NA|TRBJ2-5|NA
TGCGCCAGCAGCTTGGCCGTCAGGGTGGGCCTGAAGGGGGAGACCCAGTACTTC
CASSLAVRVGLKGETQYF
>TRBV13|TRBD2|TRBJ2-7|many
TGTGCCAGCAGCCCCGCGGCTAGCGGGGTGCCCTACGAGCAGTACTTC
CASSPAASGVPYEQYF
>TRBV4-2|NA|TRBJ2-7|many
TGTGCCAGCAGCCAAGAAGGTGATAACTCCTACGAGCAGTACTTC
CASSQEGDNSYEQYF
>TRBV29-1|NA|TRBJ2-3|NA
TGCAACGTTGATAAGGGAGTGACAGATACGCAGTATTTT
CNVDKGVTDTQYF
>TRBV5-1|NA|TRBJ2-3|few
TGCGCCAGCAGTTCAGGGGTTACCCGGCGCACAGATGCGCAGTATTTT
CASSSGVTRRTDAQYF
>TRBV29-1|TRBD2|TRBJ2-3|once
TGCAGTGCTAGCGGCCTGGGAGATAGGCAGTATTTT
CSASGLGDRQYF
>TRBV7-9|NA|TRBJ2-6|NA
TGTGTCAGCAGCTTAGTGAGGGGGGCCAACGTACTGACTTTC
CVSSLVRGANVLTF
>TRBV5-5|TRBD1|TRBJ1-5|many
TGTGCCAGCAGCTTGGGACCCCTTAATACCGACAGGGGCGACAATCAGCCCCAGCATTTT
CASSLGPLNTDRGDNQPQHF
>TRBV11-2|NA|TRBJ2-2|NA
TGTGCCAGTATATTAAACCAGGGAACCGGGGAGCTGTTTTTT
CASILNQGTGELFF
>TRBV6-5|NA|TRBJ2-7|NA
TGTACCAGCAGTTATGGGCAGGGCACCTACGAGCAGTACTTC
CTSSYGQGTYEQYF
>TRBV7-8|NA|TRBJ2-2|many
TGTGCCAGCAGCTTAGTGTCTGGGTTCACCGGGGAGCTGTTTTTT
CASSLVSGFTGELFF
>TRBV5-3|NA|TRBJ2-1|NA
TGTTCCAGAAGCCTCGGGACTTGGCAGTTCTTC
CSRSLGTWQFF
>TRBV7-9|TRBD2|TRBJ2-7|NA
TGTGCCAGCAGCCGTAGACTAGCAGGAGCCGCGTGGGATAAGTACGAGCAGTACTTC
CASSRRLAGAAWDKYEQYF
>TRBV5-4|TRBD1|TRBJ1-1|many
TGTGCCAGCAGCATCGGACAGGGCACTGAAGCTTTCTTT
CASSIGQGTEAFF
>TRBV11-2|NA|TRBJ2-3|medium-sized
TGTGCCAGCAGCTCGGGGGCAGCAGATACGCAGTATTTT
CASSSGAADTQYF
>TRBV11-2|NA|TRBJ2-1|NA
TGTGCCAGCAGCGCGAGGCTCGCAGGGGACTATATGGTCGATGAGCAGTTCTTC
CASSARLAGDYMVDEQFF
>TRBV21-1|NA|TRBJ2-7|NA
TGTGCCAGCAGGTCCCGACTAGCGGACCGCTACGAGCAGTACTTC
CASRSRLADRYEQYF
>TRBV5-6|NA|TRBJ1-5|many
TGTGCCAGCAGCTTTTGGGGTTTCAATCAGCCCCAGCATTTT
CASSFWGFNQPQHF
>TRBV11-2|NA|TRBJ2-6|NA
TGTGCCAACAGCTTACCCCAGGGTAGTTTGTCTATGGCCAACGTCCTGACTTTC
CANSLPQGSLSMANVLTF
>TRBV5-6|NA|TRBJ2-3|NA
TGTGATAGCAGCCGGAGGGCGATTACAGATACGCAGTGTTTT
CDSSRRAITDTQCF
>TRBV29-1|NA|TRBJ2-1|NA
TGCAGCCTACAAGACTCCTACAATGAGCAATTCTTC
CSLQDSYNEQFF
>TRBV5-1|NA|TRBJ2-3|once
TGCGCCAGCAGCCCCCCGACAAACCCCAGTACAGATACGCAGTATTTT
CASSPPTNPSTDTQYF
>TRBV6-2/TRBV6-3|NA|TRBJ2-7|NA
TGTGCCAGCAGTGGATACAGGGAGTACGGCGAGCAGTACTTC
CASSGYREYGEQYF
>TRBV5-6|TRBD1|TRBJ1-6|NA
TGTGCCAGCAGCTTGGATCCCTTTCTACAGGGGGCCGGATCACTCCTCCACTTT
CASSLDPFLQGAGSLLHF
>TRBV5-1|NA|TRBJ1-1|NA
TGCGCCAGCAGCACGTATATGAAGACTGAAGCTTTCTTT
CASSTYMKTEAFF
>TRBV7-9|TRBD1|TRBJ1-1|NA
TGTGCCAGCAGCCGGGGACAGTTAAACACTGAACCTTTCTTT
CASSRGQLNTEPFF
>TRBV29-1|NA|TRBJ2-1|many
TGCAGCGGCCGAGCTGGGGGCAATGAGCAGTTCTTC
CSGRAGGNEQFF
>TRBV7-8|NA|TRBJ1-1|many
TGTGCCAGCAGCTTCCGGGAGCCGGGGTTGAACACTGAAGCTTTCTTT
CASSFREPGLNTEAFF
>TRBV28|TRBD2|TRBJ2-5|few
TGTGCCAGCAGCTCACTAGCGGGAAGGCAAGAGACCCAGTACTTC
CASSSLAGRQETQYF
>TRBV6-1|NA|TRBJ2-2|many
TGTGCCACCCTCCTGGCCGGGGAGCTGTTTTTT
CATLLAGELFF
>TRBV21-1|NA|TRBJ2-3|NA
TGTGCCAACTTCACAGGGGCCGGGGCCACAGATACGCAGTATTTT
CANFTGAGATDTQYF
>TRBV4-1|NA|TRBJ1-4|many
TGCGCCAGCAGCCAAGAAGAGGGGAGGGGGGATCGGCAAGAAAAACTGTTTTTT
CASSQEEGRGDRQEKLFF
>TRBV11-2|TRBD2|TRBJ2-1|NA
TGCGTCAGCAGCTTAGAACCGGGAGGAGAGCAGTTTTTC
CVSSLEPGGEQFF
>TRBV6-5|TRBD1|TRBJ2-7|NA
TGTACCAGCAGTGCGCCGGGACAGGGGGATTACGATCAGTACTTC
CTSSAPGQGDYDQYF
>TRBV28|TRBD1|TRBJ1-4|many
TGTGCCAGCAAGACCGGGACAGGGGATGAAAAACTGTTTTTT
CASKTGTGDEKLFF
>TRBV10-3|TRBD1|TRBJ2-2|NA
TGTGCCATCAAGGACAGGACCCGGAACACCGGGGAGCTGTTTTTT
CAIKDRTRNTGELFF
>TRBV7-9|NA|TRBJ2-7|NA
TGTGTCAGCAGCTCGCTCCCAGCCTACGAGCAATACTTC
CVSSSLPAYEQYF
>TRBV5-4|TRBD2|TRBJ2-1|NA
TGTGCCAGCAGCTCACCGGGACTAGTGGAGAATGAGCAGTTCTTC
CASSSPGLVENEQFF
>TRBV28|TRBD2|TRBJ2-7|many
TGTGCCAGCAGTTTTTTCCAAGCGGGAGTAAGAAACGAGCAGTACTTC
CASSFFQAGVRNEQYF